The 29 T cell receptor beta chains below were found in one sample sequenced in a study of blood T cell repertoires in COVID-19. The repertoire was sequenced with immunoSEQ multiplex PCR; TCRdb's copy has only in-frame clones and lacks some. The data show approximately 69,000 clones, 70% to 85% seen once. The sequenced sample consisted of peripheral blood. The receptor set was obtained from a woman aged 55-69 years with acute or convalescent COVID-19.

The chain uses TRBV7-9 and TRBJ2-3, with TRBD2 matching 11 bases. This CDR3 is 16 amino acids long. The trim removed 5 bases at V and 0 bases at J, leaving 4 bases unmatched. The germline gives CDR1 SEHNR, CDR2 FQNEAQ (reference sequence). CDR3 sequence: CASSVGLAASTDTQYF. The DNA of the CDR3 is TGTGCCAGCAGCGTGGGACTAGCGGCCAGCACAGATACGCAGTATTTT.

The V and J genes are TRBV5-6 and TRBJ2-2; 9 bases are a match to TRBD1. CDR3 length: 15 residues. Trimming took 4 bases from V and 4 from J; bases not matched to a gene: 5. Germline V gene data show CDR1 as SGHDT and CDR2 as YYEEEE. The CDR3 sequence: CASSLGQGITGELFF. The DNA of the CDR3 is TGTGCCAGCAGCCTGGGACAGGGAATCACCGGGGAGCTGTTTTTT.

This clone came up a few times. The chain combines TRBV5-1 with TRBJ2-1; no definite D call. V was trimmed by 2 bases and J by 0 bases, leaving 6 bases between them. CDR1 and CDR2 from the germline V gene are SGHRS and YFSETQ. The CDR3 length is 14 residues. The CDR3 sequence is CASSLASSYNEQFF. CDR3 bases: TGCGCCAGCAGCTTAGCGAGCTCCTACAATGAGCAGTTCTTC.

The CDR3 DNA sequence: TGTGCCAGCAGGCAGACAGGGAGGAGCTATGGCTACACCTTC. It codes for CASRQTGRSYGYTF. The chain couples TRBV28 to TRBJ1-2; 7 bases are shared with TRBD1. The CDR3 contains 14 residues. Germline CDR1 is MDHEN and CDR2 is SYDVKM. The V and J ends lost 6 bases and 4 bases, in that order; junction bases with no gene match: 8.

There are a few counts of this clone. This chain uses TRBV4-2 with TRBJ2-2; D is possibly TRBD1 (6 bases). This CDR3 spans 17 amino acids. Germline V lookup: CDR1 LGHNA, CDR2 YNFKEQ. V was pared by 3 bases and J by 0 bases, with 14 bases between. The CDR3 here is CASSQKPGTTNTGELFF. The CDR3 bases are TGTGCCAGCAGCCAGAAACCCGGGACAACGAACACCGGGGAGCTGTTTTTT.

The J gene is TRBJ1-2, the V gene TRBV10-1; 7 positions match TRBD1. CDR3 length equals 15 residues. The V and J ends lost 3 bases and 1 base, in that order; junction bases with no gene match: 5. Germline assignment: CDR1 WNHNN and CDR2 SYGVQD (reference sequence). The CDR3 DNA sequence: TGCGCCAGCAGTGAAAGGGGGCAAGTTAACTATGGCTACACCTTC. This encodes CASSERGQVNYGYTF.

CDR3 region: CASSPFRQAAYNEQFF. The CDR3, as DNA: TGTGCCAGCAGCCCTTTTAGGCAGGCAGCCTACAATGAGCAGTTCTTC. The V and J genes are TRBV7-2 and TRBJ2-1; D is ambiguous. Trimming shortened V by 5 bases and J by 2 bases, and 16 bases separated the two germline ends. The CDR3 consists of 16 residues. Germline lookup yields CDR1 SGHTA and CDR2 FQGNSA. The full variable domain, completed using reference TRBV7-2 and TRBJ2-1, is GAGVSQSPSNKVTEKGKDVELRCDPISGHTALYWYRQSLGQGLEFLIYFQGNSAPDKSGLPSDRFSAERTGGSVSTLTIQRTQQEDSAVYLCASSPFRQAAYNEQFFGPGTRLTVL.

This clone occurred once. The chain is built from TRBV27 and TRBJ1-1; D gene ambiguous. The CDR3 loop spans 15 amino acids. Trimming stripped 6 bases from V and 1 base from J, with 15 bases between. Germline V gives CDR1 MNHEY, CDR2 SMNVEV (reference sequence). The CDR3 nucleotides read TGTGCCAGCAGACCAAGTGGCAGATCGAACACTGAAGCTTTCTTT. It specifies CASRPSGRSNTEAFF.

A word on this clone: Other DNA sequences from this sample encode an identical CDR3 as well. This rearrangement joins TRBV5-6 to TRBJ2-7; TRBD1 agrees at 8 bases. This CDR3 contains 14 residues. Looked up from germline, CDR1 is SGHDT and CDR2 is YYEEEE. V shed 1 base, J shed 5 bases, and the junction held 5 bases outside the gene matches. This CDR3 reads CASSLLGQGNEQYF. The CDR3, as DNA: TGTGCCAGCAGCTTGCTTGGACAGGGTAACGAGCAGTACTTC.

The rearrangement uses TRBV28 and TRBJ2-1, with 10 bases lining up with TRBD2. This CDR3 spans 13 amino acids. V lost 8 bases and J lost 5; bases outside the gene matches: 3. The V gene's germline CDR1 is MDHEN and CDR2 SYDVKM. CDR3 bases: TGTGCCAGCCGGACTAGCGGAAACAATGAGCAGTTCTTC. Its protein is CASRTSGNNEQFF.

V usage is TRBV12-5 and J usage is TRBJ2-2, with TRBD2 identical over 9 bases. The CDR3 is made up of 15 amino acids. With V trimmed by 6 bases and J by 6 bases, 8 bases remained unmatched. Germline values: CDR1 LGHNT, CDR2 FRNRAP. CDR3 loop: CASGRGGLDAGELFF. The CDR3 DNA reads as TGTGCTAGTGGGCGGGGGGGACTAGACGCCGGGGAGCTGTTTTTT.

The chain carries TRBV2 and TRBJ2-3; no reliable D call. Germline CDR1 SNHLY, CDR2 FYNNEI. The CDR3 consists of 11 residues. Trimming removed 7 bases from V and 4 bases from J, with 6 bases in between. This CDR3 is CASTRADTQYF. The CDR3, as DNA: TGTGCCAGCACTAGAGCAGATACGCAGTATTTT.

This clone was observed a few times. The genes are TRBV12-3 or TRBV12-4 and TRBJ1-2; possibly TRBD1 for D (6 bases). The CDR3 contains 12 residues. Trimming left V 6 bases short and J 3 bases short, with 8 bases between. The chain's CDR3 is CASSRQDYGYTF. Here the CDR3 DNA reads TGTGCCAGCAGCCGACAGGACTATGGCTACACCTTC.

The chain employs TRBV2 and TRBJ2-1; D uncertain. CDR3 length equals 12 residues. Trimming removed 6 bases at V and 13 bases at J, with 16 bases between. Germline V gene data show CDR1 as SNHLY and CDR2 as FYNNEI. CDR3 protein: CASSQKGGLQFF. CDR3 sequence (DNA): TGTGCCAGCAGCCAAAAAGGCGGCTTACAGTTCTTC. Filled out from reference TRBV2 and TRBJ2-1, the complete variable domain reads EPEVTQTPSHQVTQMGQEVILRCVPISNHLYFYWYRQILGQKVEFLVSFYNNEISEKSEIFDDQFSVERPDGSNFTLKIRSTKLEDSAMYFCASSQKGGLQFFGPGTRLTVL.

This clone was counted many times. V is TRBV2 and J is TRBJ2-2, with D perhaps matching TRBD1 (6 bases). V was clipped by 7 bases and J by 9 bases, with 21 bases between them. The CDR3 consists of 15 residues. The germline gives CDR1 SNHLY, CDR2 FYNNEI. CDR3 bases: TGTGCCAGCACCTTAGAGTCCGGGGACAATAGGGAGCTGTTTTTT. It yields the protein CASTLESGDNRELFF.

The V gene is TRBV28, the J gene TRBJ1-2, with a tentative D call TRBD1 (6 bases). The CDR3 extends over 14 amino acids. V lost 2 bases, J lost 4 bases, and 11 bases lay in between. CDR1 and CDR2 (germline): MDHEN, SYDVKM. This chain's CDR3 is CASSLLPGVYGYTF. The CDR3 nucleotides read TGTGCCAGCAGTTTACTGCCAGGGGTCTATGGCTACACCTTC.

The V call is TRBV7-9, the J call TRBJ1-1; unclear D gene. The ends were cut back, 2 bases at V and 0 bases at J, with 4 bases in the middle. The CDR3 is 13 amino acids. Germline CDR1 is SEHNR and CDR2 is FQNEAQ (reference sequence). The CDR3 DNA reads as TGTGCCAGCAGCTTATCGTTGAACACTGAAGCTTTCTTT. Protein product: CASSLSLNTEAFF. Drawing the rest from reference TRBV7-9 and TRBJ1-1, the complete variable domain is DTGVSQNPRHKITKRGQNVTFRCDPISEHNRLYWYRQTLGQGPEFLTYFQNEAQLEKSRLLSDRFSAERPKGSFSTLEIQRTEQGDSAMYLCASSLSLNTEAFFGQGTRLTVV.

Written as DNA, the CDR3 is TGTGCCAGCAGTTTATATTTGCCCGGGACTAGCGGGGCGTCCGGGACCCAGTACTTC. Its protein product is CASSLYLPGTSGASGTQYF. V usage is TRBV28 and J usage is TRBJ2-5; 13 positions match TRBD2. The CDR3 covers 19 residues. Looked up from germline, CDR1 is MDHEN and CDR2 is SYDVKM. Losses at the gene ends were 1 base for V and 7 bases for J; bases not matched to a gene: 15.

V gene TRBV14 combines with J gene TRBJ1-2; TRBD1 agrees at 7 bases. Unmatched junction bases numbered 8, after V lost 1 base and J lost 6 bases. The CDR3 totals 15 residues. From germline, CDR1 is SGHDN and CDR2 FVKESK. CDR3 nucleotides: TGTGCCAGCAGCCAAGGATTACACAGGGGTAATGGCTACACCTTC. This codes for CASSQGLHRGNGYTF.

The chain combines TRBV18 with TRBJ2-6; D remains ambiguous. Germline CDR1 reads KGHSH; CDR2 reads LQKENI. V lost 2 bases and J lost 0, with 8 bases in between. This CDR3 contains 16 residues. Here the CDR3 DNA reads TGTGCCAGCTCACCAAGACAACCCTCTGGGGCCAACGTCCTGACTTTC. Its translation: CASSPRQPSGANVLTF.

The V call is TRBV11-1, the J call TRBJ2-1; 7 nucleotides match TRBD2. This CDR3 has 14 residues. CDR1 and CDR2 from the germline V gene are SGHAT and FQDESV (reference sequence). Trimming cost V 1 base and J 9 bases; bases outside gene matches: 6. This chain's CDR3 is CASSLGGRSSEQFF. CDR3 in DNA: TGTGCCAGCAGCTTAGGCGGGAGATCCAGTGAGCAGTTCTTC.

The V gene is TRBV15, the J gene TRBJ2-7, with D perhaps TRBD2 (5 bases). Germline V gene lookup returns CDR1 LNHNV and CDR2 YYDKDF (reference sequence). V shed 3 bases and J shed 0 bases, with 9 bases lying between them. The CDR3 length is 14 residues. The CDR3 region has the DNA TGTGCCACCAGCAGGGACGGGGACTCCTACGAGCAGTACTTC. It encodes CATSRDGDSYEQYF. Filled out from reference TRBV15 and TRBJ2-7, the complete variable domain reads DAMVIQNPRYQVTQFGKPVTLSCSQTLNHNVMYWYQQKSSQAPKLLFHYYDKDFNNEADTPDNFQSRRPNTSFCFLDIRSPGLGDTAMYLCATSRDGDSYEQYFGPGTRLTVT.

The rearrangement links TRBV20-1 to TRBJ1-1; TRBD1 agrees at 8 bases. The CDR3 sequence is 12 residues long. The V gene end was trimmed by 3 bases and the J gene end by 5 bases; junction bases not matched to a gene: 2. The germline CDR1 and CDR2 sequences are DFQATT and SNEGSKA (reference sequence). CDR3 residues: CSASTGGTEAFF. CDR3 DNA: TGCAGTGCTAGTACAGGGGGGACTGAAGCTTTCTTT.

This sequence joins TRBV11-2 and TRBJ1-2; tentatively, D is TRBD1 (6 bases). Germline V gene lookup returns CDR1 SGHAT and CDR2 FQNNGV. V dropped 4 bases and J dropped 8 bases, with 14 bases sitting between them. CDR3 length: 13 residues. The CDR3 DNA sequence: TGTGCCAGCAGCTCCAACCACAGGGAAGGCTACACCTTC. This codes for CASSSNHREGYTF. Based on the CDR3 plus reference TRBV11-2 and TRBJ1-2, the full variable domain is EAGVAQSPRYKIIEKRQSVAFWCNPISGHATLYWYQQILGQGPKLLIQFQNNGVVDDSQLPKDRFSAERLKGVDSTLKIQPAKLEDSAVYLCASSSNHREGYTFGSGTRLTVV.

The V and J genes are TRBV28 and TRBJ1-5; a possible D gene is TRBD1 (5 bases). Germline V gives CDR1 MDHEN, CDR2 SYDVKM. V gave up 5 bases and J gave up 3 bases, with 11 bases separating them. This CDR3 is 14 amino acids long. CDR3 sequence: CASSVRVTNQPQHF. The CDR3, as DNA: TGTGCCAGCAGTGTCAGGGTGACCAATCAGCCCCAGCATTTT.

The rearrangement uses TRBV7-8 and TRBJ1-2; 9 bases are shared with TRBD1. The V and J ends lost 5 bases and 7 bases, in that order; junction bases with no gene match: 5. Germline V gives CDR1 SGHVS, CDR2 FQNEAQ. This CDR3 is built from 13 residues. CDR3 sequence (DNA): TGTGCCAGCAGCAAGGGACAGGGACGTGGCTACACCTTC. It codes for CASSKGQGRGYTF.

The chain joins TRBV28 to TRBJ1-5, with D possibly being TRBD1 (5 bases). From germline, CDR1 is MDHEN and CDR2 SYDVKM. The CDR3 runs to 14 residues. V was clipped by 6 bases and J by 6 bases, with 15 bases between them. The CDR3 bases are TGTGCCAGCAGGGAGGGGTCGCCTCTTCAGCCCCAGCATTTT. Translation gives CASREGSPLQPQHF.

The chain joins TRBV28 to TRBJ2-3, with 10 bases lining up with TRBD2. V gave up 6 bases and J gave up 8 bases; unmatched junction bases: 5. The CDR3 length is 13 residues. CDR1 and CDR2 from the germline V gene are MDHEN and SYDVKM. The CDR3 sequence is CASRPSGSGTQYF. DNA of the CDR3: TGTGCCAGCAGGCCTAGCGGGAGTGGTACGCAGTATTTT.

The chain uses TRBV18 and TRBJ2-1; TRBD2 matches at 8 bases. The CDR3 is 18 amino acids. In germline, CDR1 is KGHSH, CDR2 LQKENI. J gave up 1 base and V 3 bases, and 11 bases lay outside the gene matches. CDR3: CASSPFSGGAGSYNEQFF. In nucleotides, the CDR3 is TGTGCCAGCTCACCTTTTTCCGGGGGGGCCGGTTCCTACAATGAGCAGTTCTTC.